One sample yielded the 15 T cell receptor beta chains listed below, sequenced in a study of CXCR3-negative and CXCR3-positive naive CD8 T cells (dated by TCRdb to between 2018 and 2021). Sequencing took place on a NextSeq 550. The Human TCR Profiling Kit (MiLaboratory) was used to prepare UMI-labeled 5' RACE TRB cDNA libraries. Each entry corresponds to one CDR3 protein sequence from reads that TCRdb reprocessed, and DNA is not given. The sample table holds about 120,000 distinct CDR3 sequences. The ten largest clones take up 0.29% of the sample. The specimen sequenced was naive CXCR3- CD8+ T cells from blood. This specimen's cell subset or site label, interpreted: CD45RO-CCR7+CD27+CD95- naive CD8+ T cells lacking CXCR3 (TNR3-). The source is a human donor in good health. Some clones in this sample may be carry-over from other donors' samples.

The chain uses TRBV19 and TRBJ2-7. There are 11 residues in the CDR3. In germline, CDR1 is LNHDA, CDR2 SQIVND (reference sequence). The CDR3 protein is CASSNSWEQYF.

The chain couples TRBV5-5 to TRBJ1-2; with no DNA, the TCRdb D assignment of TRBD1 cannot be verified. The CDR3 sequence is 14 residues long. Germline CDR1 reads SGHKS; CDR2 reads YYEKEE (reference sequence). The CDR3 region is CASSLGTGEYGYTF.

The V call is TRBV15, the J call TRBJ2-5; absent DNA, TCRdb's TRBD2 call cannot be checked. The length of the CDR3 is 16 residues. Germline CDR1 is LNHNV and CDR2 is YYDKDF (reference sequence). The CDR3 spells CATSSPLLAGQETQYF.

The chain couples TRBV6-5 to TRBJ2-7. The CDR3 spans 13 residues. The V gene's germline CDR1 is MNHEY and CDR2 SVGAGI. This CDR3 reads CASRPGVAHERYF.

Here the CDR3 reads CATLPEAGLAGLSDTQYF. V gene TRBV7-9 combines with J gene TRBJ2-3; the D call from TCRdb, TRBD2, cannot be confirmed without DNA. Germline assignment: CDR1 SEHNR and CDR2 FQNEAQ (reference sequence). This CDR3 has 18 amino acids.

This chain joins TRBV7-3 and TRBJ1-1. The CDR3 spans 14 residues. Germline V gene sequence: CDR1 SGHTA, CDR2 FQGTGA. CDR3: CASSSGGPNTEAFF.

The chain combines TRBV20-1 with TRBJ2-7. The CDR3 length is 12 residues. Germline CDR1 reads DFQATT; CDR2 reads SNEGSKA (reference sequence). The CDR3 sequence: CSARTYYYEQYF.

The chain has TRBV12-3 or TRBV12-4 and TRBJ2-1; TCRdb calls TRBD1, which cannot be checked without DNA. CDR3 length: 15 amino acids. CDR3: CASSLSGGGYNEQFF.

CDR3 protein: CASSHHPTTGSTDTQYF. The chain links TRBV6-2 or TRBV6-3 to TRBJ2-3; TCRdb names TRBD1, which stays unverified in the absence of DNA. CDR1 is MNHEY and CDR2 is SVGEGT in the germline V gene. The CDR3 is 17 amino acids.

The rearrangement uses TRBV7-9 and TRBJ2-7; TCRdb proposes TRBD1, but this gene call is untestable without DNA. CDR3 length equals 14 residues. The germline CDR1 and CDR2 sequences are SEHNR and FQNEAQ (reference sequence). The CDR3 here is CASSSDRFLKVQYF.

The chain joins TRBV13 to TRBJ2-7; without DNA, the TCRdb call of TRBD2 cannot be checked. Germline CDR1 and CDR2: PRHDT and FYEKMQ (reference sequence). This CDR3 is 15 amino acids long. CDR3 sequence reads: CASSLGGLHPIEQYF.

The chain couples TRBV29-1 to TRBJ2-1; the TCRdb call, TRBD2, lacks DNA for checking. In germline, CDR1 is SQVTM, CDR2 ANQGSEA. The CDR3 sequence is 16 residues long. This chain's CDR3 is CSVELLQGGWHNEQFF.

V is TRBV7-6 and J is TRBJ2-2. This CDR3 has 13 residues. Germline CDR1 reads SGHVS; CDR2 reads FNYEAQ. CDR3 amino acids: CASSLRDTGELFF.

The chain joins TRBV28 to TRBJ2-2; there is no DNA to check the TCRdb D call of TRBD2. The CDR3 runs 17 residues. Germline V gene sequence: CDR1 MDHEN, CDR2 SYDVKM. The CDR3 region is CASSIPGLAGGTGELFF.

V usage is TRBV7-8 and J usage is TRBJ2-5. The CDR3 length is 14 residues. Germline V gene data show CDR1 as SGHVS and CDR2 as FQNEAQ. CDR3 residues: CASSLVGEGETQYF.